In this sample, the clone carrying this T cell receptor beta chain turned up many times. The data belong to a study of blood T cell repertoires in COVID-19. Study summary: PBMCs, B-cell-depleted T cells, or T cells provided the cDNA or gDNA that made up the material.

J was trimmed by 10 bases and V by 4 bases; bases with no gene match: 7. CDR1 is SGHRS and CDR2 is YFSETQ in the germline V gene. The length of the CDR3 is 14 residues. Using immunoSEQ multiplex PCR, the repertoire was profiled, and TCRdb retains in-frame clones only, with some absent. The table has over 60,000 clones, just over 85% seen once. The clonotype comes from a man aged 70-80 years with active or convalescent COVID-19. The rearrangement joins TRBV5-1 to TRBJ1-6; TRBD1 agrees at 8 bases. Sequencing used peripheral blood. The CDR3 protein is CASSRVDRESPLHF. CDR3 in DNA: TGCGCCAGCAGCCGGGTGGACAGGGAATCACCCCTCCACTTT. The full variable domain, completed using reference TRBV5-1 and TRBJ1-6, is KAGVTQTPRYLIKTRGQQVTLSCSPISGHRSVSWYQQTPGQGLQFLFEYFSETQRNKGNFPGRFSGRQFSNSRSEMNVSTLELGDSALYLCASSRVDRESPLHFGNGTRLTVT.